The 30 T cell receptor beta chains below all came from one sample that was sequenced in a study of primary melanoma T cells and metastatic recurrence. The assay was immunoSEQ multiplex PCR, and TCRdb's table has in-frame clones only and misses some. Found here are about 2,300 clones, about three quarters of them singletons; the top ten hold around 30%. The sequencing sample was made of melanoma tumor tissue. These receptors originate from a human donor with melanoma.

The V call is TRBV19, the J call TRBJ1-1; maybe TRBD1 (5 bases). CDR1 is LNHDA, CDR2 SQIVND, per germline (reference sequence). CDR3 size: 15 residues. V was trimmed by 6 bases and J by 1 base, leaving 15 bases between them. The CDR3 sequence: CASSLYTGSNTEAFF. The CDR3 region has the DNA TGTGCCAGTAGCTTATACACAGGTTCGAACACTGAAGCTTTCTTT.

The chain links TRBV11-3 to TRBJ1-6; D possibly corresponds to TRBD1 (6 bases). CDR1 is SGHNT, CDR2 YENEEA, per germline. The V end lost 4 bases, the J end lost 6 bases, and 13 bases lay between the germline ends. CDR3 size: 15 residues. The DNA of the CDR3 is TGTGCCAGCAGCTCCCCAGGGGAAGCTAATTCACCCCTCCACTTT. This translates into CASSSPGEANSPLHF.

The chain has TRBV7-6 and TRBJ2-7; maybe TRBD2 (6 bases). This CDR3 has 15 residues. V shed 4 bases and J shed 2 bases, with 15 bases lying between them. The germline gives CDR1 SGHVS, CDR2 FNYEAQ. The CDR3 region is CASSWGGVHAYEQYF. The CDR3 bases are TGTGCCAGCAGCTGGGGCGGGGTCCACGCCTACGAGCAGTACTTC.

The chain carries TRBV23-1 and TRBJ1-1; D is unresolved. TRBV23-1 is an open reading frame whose function is uncertain. V lost 6 bases and J 1 base, leaving 9 bases between the germline ends. The length of the CDR3 is 13 residues. The CDR3 reads CASSLDPNTEAFF. CDR3 nucleotides: TGCGCCAGCAGCTTGGACCCGAACACTGAAGCTTTCTTT.

J is TRBJ2-5 and V is TRBV14, with TRBD1 matching 9 bases. The CDR3 runs 15 residues. Per germline, CDR1 SGHDN and CDR2 FVKESK. With V trimmed by 4 bases and J by 5 bases, 8 bases remained unmatched. The CDR3 nucleotides read TGTGCCAGCAGCCCGCACAGGGGGCGCTTCGAGACCCAGTACTTC. Its translation: CASSPHRGRFETQYF.

The chain recombines TRBV5-1 with TRBJ2-1, with a weak D call TRBD2 (6 bases). The CDR3 extends over 14 amino acids. Germline CDR1 reads SGHRS; CDR2 reads YFSETQ. V dropped 3 bases and J dropped 1 base, with 8 bases sitting between them. CDR3 nucleotide sequence: TGCGCCAGCAGCTCTGGGGGGTCCTACAATGAGCAGTTCTTC. Translating it yields CASSSGGSYNEQFF.

As concerns this clone: This CDR3 is also generated by other DNA sequences in the sample. The chain is built from TRBV19 and TRBJ2-7; 7 bases are shared with TRBD1. The CDR3 extends over 13 amino acids. The V gene's germline CDR1 is LNHDA and CDR2 SQIVND (reference sequence). V lost 9 bases and J lost 1; bases outside the gene matches: 6. The CDR3 spells CASSAGGSYEQYF. The CDR3 DNA reads as TGTGCCAGCAGCGCAGGGGGATCCTACGAGCAGTACTTC.

This chain links TRBV11-3 with TRBJ2-7, with D perhaps given as TRBD1 or TRBD2 (5 bases each). CDR1 and CDR2 (germline): SGHNT, YENEEA. This CDR3 is 17 amino acids long. V lost 0 bases and J 3 bases, leaving 18 bases between the germline ends. This CDR3 reads CASSLDVSETGFYEQYF. For the CDR3, the DNA is TGTGCCAGCAGCTTAGATGTTAGCGAAACAGGATTCTACGAGCAGTACTTC.

The table lists this clone with a count of one. This chain links TRBV7-1 with TRBJ2-7, with 7 bases identical to TRBD2. TRBV7-1 is placed among ORFs of uncertain function. V shed 4 bases, J shed 0 bases, and the junction held 3 bases outside the gene matches. The CDR3 spans 14 residues. For the CDR3, the DNA is TGTGCCAGCAGCTTTCGGACTAGCTCCTACGAGCAGTACTTC. It specifies CASSFRTSSYEQYF.

This chain links TRBV14 with TRBJ2-7; the D gene is possibly TRBD2 (6 bases). V shed 1 base and J shed 6 bases, with 16 bases lying between them. The CDR3 has 15 residues. CDR1 SGHDN and CDR2 FVKESK come from the germline V gene. The CDR3 nucleotides read TGTGCCAGCAGCCAAGTTCCGGGATTGGGAGGCGAGCAGTACTTC. This gives the protein CASSQVPGLGGEQYF.

Judged by abundance, this clone is large. This chain uses TRBV5-1 with TRBJ2-5, with 9 bases matching TRBD1. Unmatched junction bases numbered 2, after V lost 0 bases and J lost 5 bases. Germline loops: CDR1 SGHRS, CDR2 YFSETQ. This CDR3 has 14 residues. The CDR3 region has the DNA TGCGCCAGCAGCTTGGGGACAGGGGTGGAGACCCAGTACTTC. Its translation is CASSLGTGVETQYF.

CDR3 protein: CASSIDSYGTQDEGYTF. The DNA for the CDR3 is TGTGCCAGTAGTATAGATTCGTACGGGACACAGGATGAGGGCTACACCTTC. The chain has TRBV19 and TRBJ1-2; D possibly corresponds to TRBD1 (6 bases). V was clipped by 0 bases and J by 8 bases, with 22 bases between them. The germline V gene encodes CDR1 LNHDA and CDR2 SQIVND (reference sequence). This CDR3 has 17 amino acids.

The chain recombines TRBV6-8 with TRBJ2-1; the D is unclear. This CDR3 region has 14 residues. V lost 6 bases, J lost 1 base, and 10 bases lay in between. Per germline, CDR1 MNHGY and CDR2 SAAAGT. The CDR3 sequence: CASSDSRSYNEQFF. The DNA of the CDR3 is TGTGCCAGCAGCGATTCACGGTCCTACAATGAGCAGTTCTTC.

The chain carries TRBV12-2 and TRBJ2-1; the table's TRBD2 call for D was not verified on the DNA. TRBV12-2 is an annotated pseudogene. The CDR3 is made up of 14 amino acids. The CDR3 here is CASRRLLAGNHQFF. Here the CDR3 DNA reads TGTGCAAGTCGCCGCCTCCTAGCGGGGAATCACCAGTTCTTC.

The J gene is TRBJ1-5, the V gene TRBV19; D not certain. V was cut by 5 bases and J by 4 bases, with 18 bases left in between. Germline CDR1 reads LNHDA; CDR2 reads SQIVND (reference sequence). The CDR3 consists of 16 residues. The CDR3 sequence: CASSSFLVRGNQPQHF. The CDR3 DNA reads as TGTGCCAGTAGTTCCTTTTTGGTGCGAGGGAATCAGCCCCAGCATTTT. Full variable domain (remainder filled in from reference TRBV19 and TRBJ1-5): DGGITQSPKYLFRKEGQNVTLSCEQNLNHDAMYWYRQDPGQGLRLIYYSQIVNDFQKGDIAEGYSVSREKKESFPLTVTSAQKNPTAFYLCASSSFLVRGNQPQHFGDGTRLSIL.

The chain is built from TRBV12-5 and TRBJ2-3, with a weak D call TRBD2 (5 bases). CDR1 and CDR2 from the germline V gene are LGHNT and FRNRAP. The CDR3 runs to 13 residues. CDR3 protein: CASNSFPGDTQYF. CDR3 DNA sequence: TGTGCCAGCAACTCCTTTCCGGGGGATACGCAGTATTTT.

The V call is TRBV11-3, the J call TRBJ1-1; weak D call: TRBD1 (5 bases). The germline V and J ends were trimmed by 3 bases and 5 bases, with 16 bases remaining between them. The CDR3 has 15 residues. In germline, CDR1 is SGHNT, CDR2 YENEEA. The CDR3 is CASSLTVSGGTEAFF. CDR3 nucleotides: TGTGCCAGCAGCTTGACGGTTTCGGGGGGAACTGAAGCTTTCTTT.

This clone came up a few times. The CDR3: CASSLYQGAGANVLTF. As DNA, the CDR3 is TGTGCCAGCAGCTTGTATCAGGGGGCTGGGGCCAACGTCCTGACTTTC. The chain recombines TRBV11-3 with TRBJ2-6, with 7 nucleotides matching TRBD1. This CDR3 comprises 16 residues. Trimming at V came to 3 bases and at J to 2 bases, leaving 4 bases not matched to a gene. The germline V gene has CDR1 SGHNT and CDR2 YENEEA.

The J gene is TRBJ2-5, the V gene TRBV30; D gene unclear. CDR1 is GTSNPN and CDR2 is SVGIG in the germline V gene (reference sequence). This CDR3 is 11 amino acids long. Trimming removed 0 bases at V and 5 bases at J, with 4 bases between. DNA of the CDR3: TGTGCCTGGAGTGTCCTTGAGACCCAGTACTTC. This codes for CAWSVLETQYF.

CDR3 protein: CASSPAAGDGSYTF. Here the CDR3 DNA reads TGTGCCAGCTCACCCGCGGCCGGAGACGGAAGCTACACCTTC. V gene TRBV18 combines with J gene TRBJ1-2; D unclear. The germline V gene encodes CDR1 KGHSH and CDR2 LQKENI. The CDR3 is 14 amino acids. V dropped 3 bases and J dropped 9 bases, with 17 bases sitting between them. The entire variable domain, with the rest obtained from reference TRBV18 and TRBJ1-2, is as follows: NAGVMQNPRHLVRRRGQEARLRCSPMKGHSHVYWYRQLPEEGLKFMVYLQKENIIDESGMPKERFSAEFPKEGPSILRIQQVVRGDSAAYFCASSPAAGDGSYTFGSGTRLTVV.

The chain joins TRBV30 to TRBJ2-1; D uncertain. Trimming stripped 2 bases from V and 9 bases from J, with 8 bases between. This CDR3 is 11 amino acids long. Germline CDR1 GTSNPN, CDR2 SVGIG (reference sequence). CDR3 in DNA: TGTGCCTGGAGTCAATTAGGTGAGCAGTTCTTC. Its protein product is CAWSQLGEQFF.

The CDR3, as DNA: TGCGCCAGCAGCTTGGTGGTTAGCGGGGGGGCAGAGACCCAGTACTTC. Its protein product is CASSLVVSGGAETQYF. The V and J genes are TRBV5-1 and TRBJ2-5; 11 bases fit TRBD2. Trimming removed 0 bases from V and 4 bases from J; junction bases left unmatched: 5. The length of the CDR3 is 16 residues. CDR1 SGHRS and CDR2 YFSETQ come from the germline V gene.

The chain employs TRBV10-3 and TRBJ2-4; TRBD1 matches at 7 bases. Germline V gives CDR1 ENHRY, CDR2 SYGVKD. The CDR3 runs 13 residues. Trimming removed 2 bases from V and 7 bases from J; junction bases left unmatched: 2. The CDR3 nucleotides read TGTGCCATCAGTGAGGTACAGGGGAACATTCAGTACTTC. Translating it yields CAISEVQGNIQYF.

CDR3 protein: CASGILGNYGYTF. Here the CDR3 DNA reads TGTGCCAGCGGGATACTCGGGAACTATGGCTACACCTTC. The chain uses TRBV28 and TRBJ1-2; D uncertain. Trimming took off 8 bases at V and 2 bases at J, with 12 bases between the two ends. Germline assignment: CDR1 MDHEN and CDR2 SYDVKM. The CDR3 is 13 amino acids.

The V gene is TRBV11-1, the J gene TRBJ2-1; 10 nucleotides align to TRBD2. The J segment lost 8 bases and the V segment lost 5 bases, leaving 18 bases of the junction unmatched. Germline CDR1 reads SGHAT; CDR2 reads FQDESV (reference sequence). This CDR3 comprises 18 residues. The CDR3 sequence is CASSPRRGAGGPSDEQFF. CDR3 nucleotide sequence: TGTGCCAGCAGCCCACGCCGGGGAGCGGGAGGGCCCTCGGATGAGCAGTTCTTC.

The chain employs TRBV6-8 and TRBJ1-3, with no clear D. Germline loops: CDR1 MNHGY, CDR2 SAAAGT. This CDR3 region has 15 residues. Trimming cost V 2 bases and J 8 bases, with 16 bases left between them. The CDR3 protein is CASSYNIRSLDTIYF. The CDR3 nucleotides are TGTGCCAGCAGTTACAATATCCGGTCTCTGGACACCATATATTTT.

The CDR3 region has the DNA TGTGCCAGCAGCCGCAACAGGGGATGGACTGAAGCTTTCTTT. Translation: CASSRNRGWTEAFF. The gene calls are TRBV25-1 and TRBJ1-1, with 7 bases matching TRBD1. The germline gives CDR1 MGHDK, CDR2 SYGVNS. The CDR3 contains 14 residues. Trimming took 6 bases from V and 5 from J; bases not matched to a gene: 9.

The genes are TRBV7-7 and TRBJ2-3; 8 positions agree with TRBD2. CDR1 is SSHAT, CDR2 FNYEAQ, per germline (reference sequence). Trimming at V came to 4 bases and at J to 0 bases, leaving 3 bases not matched to a gene. The CDR3 sequence is 15 residues long. The CDR3 DNA follows: TGTGCCAGCAGCTCCGGGACTAGAAGCACAGATACGCAGTATTTT. Its translation is CASSSGTRSTDTQYF.

The rearrangement joins TRBV15 to TRBJ1-6; D is perhaps TRBD1 (5 bases). Trimming pared 3 bases from V and 7 bases from J, leaving 10 bases between. Germline V CDR1 and CDR2: LNHNV, YYDKDF (reference sequence). The CDR3 has 14 amino acids. The CDR3 region is CATSSRRGNSPLHF. The CDR3 DNA reads as TGTGCCACCAGCAGTCGACGGGGGAATTCACCCCTCCACTTT.

V usage is TRBV7-1 and J usage is TRBJ2-7, with TRBD1 matching over 10 bases. TRBV7-1 is known as an ORF, though its function is uncertain. The CDR3 loop spans 15 amino acids. Unmatched junction bases numbered 8, after V lost 5 bases and J lost 4 bases. CDR3 in amino acids: CASSVDGQGGYEQYF. DNA for the CDR3: TGTGCCAGCAGCGTAGATGGACAGGGGGGATACGAGCAGTACTTC.